Reported below is one TCR beta chain. As originally analysed: From reference gene primer amplification, estimates of nucleated cell counts were derived. Sequenced by immunoSEQ multiplex PCR; TCRdb stores in-frame clones only, minus some. That table furnishes V, J and clone size, whereas the DNA furnished D and trimming. The sample holds some 200,000 clones, approximately 86% seen once. The data are from a study of blood T cell repertoires in COVID-19. Losses at the gene ends were 5 bases for V and 7 bases for J; bases not matched to a gene: 10. Per the germline V gene, CDR1 is SGHRS and CDR2 is YFSETQ. The CDR3 sequence is 16 residues long.

The chain employs TRBV5-1 and TRBJ1-6; TRBD1 aligns across 9 bases. Sequencing was done on a sample of peripheral blood. This receptor was taken from a woman younger than 45 with COVID-19, enrolled during active disease. CDR3 amino acids: CASRRRPGQGNSPLHF. The CDR3 DNA sequence: TGCGCCAGCAGACGGCGGCCGGGACAGGGCAATTCACCCCTCCACTTT.